The 9 T cell receptor beta chains given below trace back to one sample, sequenced in a study of cytomegalovirus exposure and HLA in healthy donors. Primers included in the PCR were 60 Vbeta and 13 Jbeta primers. TCRdb's copy holds only in-frame clones and misses some; the assay was immunoSEQ multiplex PCR. The top ten clones hold 4% to 4.5% of a sample with approximately 80,000 clones, about four fifths of them seen once. Sequencing was carried out using PBMCs. These receptor sequences come from a man aged 60 to 75 in good health and CMV-seronegative.

In this sample, this clone turned up a few times. The V gene is TRBV6-5, the J gene TRBJ2-7; 8 bases line up with TRBD1. The germline gives CDR1 MNHEY, CDR2 SVGAGI. V was clipped by 10 bases and J by 7 bases; unmatched bases: 6. This CDR3 region has 11 residues. CDR3 protein: CATGQGAEQYF. CDR3 in DNA: TGTGCCACCGGGCAGGGGGCAGAGCAGTACTTC.

V is TRBV9 and J is TRBJ1-2, with TRBD1 identical over 8 bases. J lost 3 bases, V lost 0 bases, and 1 base had no gene match. In germline, CDR1 is SGDLS, CDR2 YYNGEE. This CDR3 has 14 amino acids. DNA of the CDR3: TGTGCCAGCAGCGTAGGGACAGGGCACTATGGCTACACCTTC. Residues: CASSVGTGHYGYTF.

This rearrangement joins TRBV29-1 to TRBJ1-4; D possibly corresponds to TRBD1 (5 bases). From germline, CDR1 is SQVTM and CDR2 ANQGSEA. Trimming cost V 1 base and J 8 bases, with 11 bases left between them. The CDR3 consists of 13 residues. The DNA of the CDR3 is TGCAGCGTTGAAGGCGACAGCGGGGAAAAACTGTTTTTT. Protein product: CSVEGDSGEKLFF.

The chain is built from TRBV5-1 and TRBJ2-5; D might be TRBD1 (6 bases). The J call may not be correct, given that the DNA end is closer to TRBJ2-7. Germline CDR1 SGHRS, CDR2 YFSETQ. The CDR3 has 14 residues. The CDR3 DNA follows: TGCGCCAGCAGCTTCCGGGACAACTCCTACGAGCAGTACTTC. Translated, it gives CASSFRDNSYEQYF.

Notes on this clone: One end of the junction does not line up with germline, which may come from a read error. This chain connects TRBV7-9 to TRBJ2-2, with 9 bases matching TRBD1. Looked up from germline, CDR1 is SEHNR and CDR2 is FQNEAQ (reference sequence). The length of the CDR3 is 18 residues. Here the CDR3 reads CSSSSRRDRVTDTGELFF. Here the CDR3 DNA reads TGTTCCAGCAGCTCAAGACGGGACAGGGTAACCGACACCGGGGAGCTGTTTTTT.

The CDR3 is CAWRSRGTGELFF. Here the CDR3 DNA reads TGTGCCTGGAGGTCCAGGGGGACCGGGGAGCTGTTTTTT. The chain has TRBV30 and TRBJ2-2, with 7 bases fitting TRBD1. The CDR3 contains 13 residues. With V trimmed by 3 bases and J by 5 bases, 3 bases remained unmatched. Germline lookup yields CDR1 GTSNPN and CDR2 SVGIG (reference sequence).

The chain uses TRBV6-5 and TRBJ1-1; D possibly corresponds to TRBD1 (5 bases). Trimming left V 7 bases short and J 4 bases short, with 19 bases between. CDR1 is MNHEY and CDR2 is SVGAGI in the germline V gene. The CDR3 consists of 15 residues. CDR3 residues: CASKLQEMFGTEAFF. The CDR3 DNA reads TGTGCCAGCAAGCTACAGGAAATGTTTGGCACTGAAGCTTTCTTT.

The chain combines TRBV6-1 with TRBJ2-7; D gene unclear. CDR1 MNHNS and CDR2 SASEGT come from the germline V gene. Deletions cut 6 bases from V and 0 bases from J, with 9 bases between. The CDR3 totals 13 residues. The CDR3 region is CASRSTSSYEQYF. CDR3 sequence (DNA): TGTGCCAGCAGGAGCACGAGCTCCTACGAGCAGTACTTC.

The rearrangement uses TRBV5-4 and TRBJ1-1; 7 bases agree with TRBD1. This CDR3 contains 15 residues. Germline V gives CDR1 SGHNT, CDR2 YYREEE (reference sequence). V was pared by 4 bases and J by 4 bases, with 10 bases of the junction left unmatched. The CDR3 region is CASSQTGVGGTEAFF. In nucleotides, the CDR3 is TGTGCCAGCAGCCAAACAGGGGTGGGGGGCACTGAAGCTTTCTTT.